These 8 T cell receptor beta chains were sequenced from one sample in a study of blood T cell repertoires in COVID-19. Clones were sequenced by immunoSEQ multiplex PCR, and TCRdb holds only the in-frame ones, with some missing. There are roughly 140,000 clones in the sample; approximately 80% occur only once, and 7.2% lies in the top ten. Material for sequencing was peripheral blood. These receptors were taken from a woman in her fifties or sixties in a cohort sampled during active or convalescent COVID-19.

The chain couples TRBV6-5 to TRBJ2-3; D is possibly TRBD2 (6 bases). CDR1 and CDR2 (germline): MNHEY, SVGAGI. V was pared by 8 bases and J by 0 bases, with 12 bases between. The CDR3 has 14 residues. CDR3 in DNA: TGTGCCAGCGGGGTTCGGGGGAGCACAGATACGCAGTATTTT. It encodes CASGVRGSTDTQYF.

The chain recombines TRBV7-3 with TRBJ2-5; 9 positions match TRBD2. Germline-derived CDR1 and CDR2 are SGHTA and FQGTGA. The J segment lost 0 bases and the V segment lost 5 bases, leaving 4 bases of the junction unmatched. The CDR3 loop spans 15 amino acids. The CDR3 nucleotides read TGTGCCAGCAGCCTTAGCGGGGGAGACCAAGAGACCCAGTACTTC. Its protein product is CASSLSGGDQETQYF.

This clone was detected a few times. J is TRBJ1-4 and V is TRBV7-9, with 7 bases lining up with TRBD1. J gave up 7 bases and V 5 bases, and 4 bases lay outside the gene matches. CDR1 SEHNR and CDR2 FQNEAQ come from the germline V gene (reference sequence). This CDR3 spans 13 amino acids. The CDR3 sequence is CASSRGTVEKLFF. The CDR3 DNA follows: TGTGCCAGCAGCAGAGGGACAGTTGAAAAACTGTTTTTT. Supplemented by reference TRBV7-9 and TRBJ1-4, the full variable domain reads DTGVSQNPRHKITKRGQNVTFRCDPISEHNRLYWYRQTLGQGPEFLTYFQNEAQLEKSRLLSDRFSAERPKGSFSTLEIQRTEQGDSAMYLCASSRGTVEKLFFGSGTQLSVL.

The CDR3 sequence is CATMGEGQGRETQYF. The CDR3 DNA reads TGTGCCACCATGGGGGAAGGACAGGGGCGCGAGACCCAGTACTTC. The chain combines TRBV24-1 with TRBJ2-5, with 9 bases fitting TRBD1. The junction had 11 bases not matched to a gene; V was cut back by 8 bases and J by 5 bases. The CDR3 sequence is 15 residues long. The germline V gene encodes CDR1 KGHDR and CDR2 SFDVKD.

Worth noting for this clone: The sample carries other DNA sequences with the same CDR3. The chain has TRBV27 and TRBJ2-5; 10 bases align to TRBD1. V was pared by 4 bases and J by 5 bases, with 1 base of the junction left unmatched. The CDR3 is made up of 13 amino acids. The germline CDR1 and CDR2 sequences are MNHEY and SMNVEV (reference sequence). In DNA, the CDR3 is TGTGCCAGCAGTTGGGGACAGGGGGAGACCCAGTACTTC. Protein: CASSWGQGETQYF.

The chain couples TRBV6-6 to TRBJ1-1, with TRBD1 matching 7 bases. The CDR3 consists of 15 residues. Germline CDR1 and CDR2: MNHNY and SVGAGI (reference sequence). With V trimmed by 5 bases and J by 0 bases, 6 bases remained unmatched. DNA for the CDR3: TGTGCCAGCAGTCGACAGGGTGACATGAACACTGAAGCTTTCTTT. Translation gives CASSRQGDMNTEAFF.

The CDR3, as DNA: TGTGCCACCAGTGATTTGCAGGCGGACAGGGGCCGCTACGAGCAGTACTTC. Its translation is CATSDLQADRGRYEQYF. This chain uses TRBV24-1 with TRBJ2-7, with 9 positions matching TRBD1. Germline assignment: CDR1 KGHDR and CDR2 SFDVKD. The V and J ends lost 0 bases and 3 bases, in that order; junction bases with no gene match: 8. This CDR3 region has 17 residues.

This clone appeared once. The chain couples TRBV7-8 to TRBJ1-2; unclear D gene. This CDR3 spans 13 amino acids. V was cut by 1 base and J by 8 bases, with 11 bases left in between. From germline, CDR1 is SGHVS and CDR2 FQNEAQ. In nucleotides, the CDR3 is TGTGCCAGCAGCTTAGTGCAGGCTATGGGCTACACCTTC. Residues: CASSLVQAMGYTF.